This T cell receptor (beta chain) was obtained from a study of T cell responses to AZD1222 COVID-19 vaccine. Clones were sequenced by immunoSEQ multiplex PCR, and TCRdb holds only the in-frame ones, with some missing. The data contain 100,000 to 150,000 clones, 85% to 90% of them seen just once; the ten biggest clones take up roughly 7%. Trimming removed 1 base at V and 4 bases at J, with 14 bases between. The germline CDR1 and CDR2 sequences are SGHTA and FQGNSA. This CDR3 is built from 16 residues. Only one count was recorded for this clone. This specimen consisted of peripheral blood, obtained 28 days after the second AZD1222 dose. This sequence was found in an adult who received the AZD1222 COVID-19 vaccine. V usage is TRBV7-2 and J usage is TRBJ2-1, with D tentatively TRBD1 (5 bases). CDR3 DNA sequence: TGTGCCAGCAGCTTAGAGGCCTCAACAGGTTACAATGAGCAGTTCTTC. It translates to CASSLEASTGYNEQFF. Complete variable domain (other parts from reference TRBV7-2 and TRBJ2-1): GAGVSQSPSNKVTEKGKDVELRCDPISGHTALYWYRQSLGQGLEFLIYFQGNSAPDKSGLPSDRFSAERTGGSVSTLTIQRTQQEDSAVYLCASSLEASTGYNEQFFGPGTRLTVL.